Listed here are 20 T cell receptor beta chains from one sample, sequenced in a study of post-analysis software for immune sequencing data. Study conclusions and caveats: Patients showed TRBV5-6, TRBV5-1 and TRBV20-1 among 4 or 5 TRBV segments more frequent than in controls.

Unique molecular identifiers were present in the TCR beta cDNA libraries. Each CDR3 protein gets one entry after TCRdb re-called the PCR reads with MiXCR. The table has about 540,000 distinct CDR3 sequences, around 31% seen once. Their antigens are not known. Sequencing was performed on blood. These receptors were taken from a girl under 18 with multiple sclerosis.

This chain uses TRBV28 with TRBJ1-5, with D possibly matching TRBD1 (5 bases). The CDR3 spans 19 residues. Germline-derived CDR1 and CDR2 are MDHEN and SYDVKM. V was pared by 7 bases and J by 2 bases, with 27 bases between. The CDR3 DNA follows: TGTGCCAGCACTGACACTCCCGGGACTCTCCGGGGTGGCAATCAGCCCCAGCATTTT. This gives the protein CASTDTPGTLRGGNQPQHF.

This chain connects TRBV20-1 to TRBJ2-7; 7 bases map to TRBD1. The germline V gene encodes CDR1 DFQATT and CDR2 SNEGSKA (reference sequence). Trimming at V came to 6 bases and at J to 3 bases, leaving 17 bases not matched to a gene. The CDR3 has 16 amino acids. CDR3 sequence reads: CSARHRGRRIGYEQYF. In DNA form, the CDR3 reads TGCAGTGCCCGACATAGGGGGCGCAGAATAGGCTACGAGCAGTACTTC.

The chain carries TRBV6-6 and TRBJ1-1; maybe TRBD1 (5 bases). Between the trimmed V and J ends, which lost 6 bases and 4 bases, there was a span of 12 bases. Germline V gene data show CDR1 as MNHNY and CDR2 as SVGAGI (reference sequence). This CDR3 has 13 amino acids. CDR3 DNA: TGTGCCAGCAGCAGCGCGGGGGGCACTGAAGCTTTCTTT. Translating it yields CASSSAGGTEAFF.

The rearrangement joins TRBV28 to TRBJ2-1, with D unclear. The V end lost 2 bases, the J end lost 13 bases, and 18 bases lay between the germline ends. Germline V gives CDR1 MDHEN, CDR2 SYDVKM. This CDR3 contains 14 residues. CDR3 bases: TGTGCCAGCAGTTTAGGTGGCCAGCAAGAGACCCAGTTCTTC. As protein: CASSLGGQQETQFF.

V and J are TRBV6-6 and TRBJ1-3; D call uncertain. Germline V gene sequence: CDR1 MNHNY, CDR2 SVGAGI (reference sequence). This CDR3 has 15 amino acids. V was clipped by 0 bases and J by 0 bases, with 6 bases between them. The CDR3 coding sequence is TGTGCCAGCAGTTACTCGCCAAGCTCTGGAAACACCATATATTTT. Translating it yields CASSYSPSSGNTIYF.

This chain uses TRBV20-1 with TRBJ2-7, with 10 bases aligning to TRBD2. The germline gives CDR1 DFQATT, CDR2 SNEGSKA (reference sequence). CDR3 length: 15 amino acids. Trimming at V came to 1 base and at J to 4 bases, leaving 7 bases not matched to a gene. CDR3 amino acids: CSARGERGGRYEQYF. In DNA form, the CDR3 reads TGCAGTGCTAGAGGGGAGCGGGGGGGCAGATACGAGCAGTACTTC.

This clonotype was seen ten or more times. The chain is built from TRBV9 and TRBJ2-5; D is perhaps TRBD2 (7 bases). Trimming pared 2 bases from V and 1 base from J, leaving 12 bases between. Germline CDR1 is SGDLS and CDR2 is YYNGEE. This CDR3 is 15 amino acids long. CDR3 nucleotide sequence: TGTGCCAGCAGCGTGGACGGGGGGCTCCAAGAGACCCAGTACTTC. Its protein is CASSVDGGLQETQYF.

This clonotype occurred once. This chain links TRBV20-1 with TRBJ1-3; TRBD1 aligns across 8 bases. CDR1 is DFQATT, CDR2 SNEGSKA, per germline (reference sequence). The length of the CDR3 is 15 residues. V lost 6 bases to trimming and J lost 0 bases; unmatched junction nucleotides: 7. The CDR3, as DNA: TGCAGTGCCAGGACAGGGCCGAGCTCTGGAAACACCATATATTTT. This encodes CSARTGPSSGNTIYF.

Only a few counts were recorded for this clonotype. This sequence joins TRBV7-9 and TRBJ2-1; the D is unclear. This CDR3 has 15 residues. V was shortened by 2 bases and J by 2 bases, with 10 bases between the two germline ends. Germline CDR1 and CDR2: SEHNR and FQNEAQ (reference sequence). The CDR3 here is CASSLFASTYNEQFF. CDR3 nucleotides: TGTGCCAGCAGCTTATTCGCCTCAACCTACAATGAGCAGTTCTTC.

This chain connects TRBV29-1 to TRBJ2-3; D remains unclear. V was shortened by 4 bases and J by 2 bases, with 10 bases between the two germline ends. Germline lookup yields CDR1 SQVTM and CDR2 ANQGSEA. This CDR3 is 13 amino acids long. CDR3 protein: CSVAQTYTDTQYF. For the CDR3, the DNA is TGCAGCGTTGCCCAGACTTACACAGATACGCAGTATTTT.

In the case of this clonotype: Germline and junction disagree at one end, which may indicate a read error. The chain links TRBV6-1 to TRBJ1-2, with a weak D call TRBD1 (5 bases). The germline gives CDR1 MNHNS, CDR2 SASEGT. This CDR3 region has 15 residues. The CDR3 nucleotides are TGTGCCAGCAGTCCTTCCCAGGGAACGAGCTATGACTACACCTTC. Translating gives CASSPSQGTSYDYTF.

J is TRBJ2-3 and V is TRBV11-3; 13 nucleotides line up with TRBD2. The CDR3 contains 15 residues. Germline lookup yields CDR1 SGHNT and CDR2 YENEEA. Unmatched junction bases numbered 2, after V lost 5 bases and J lost 3 bases. CDR3 loop: CASSKGLAGTDTQYF. In nucleotides, the CDR3 is TGTGCCAGCAGCAAGGGACTAGCGGGGACAGATACGCAGTATTTT.

The gene calls are TRBV4-1 and TRBJ1-1; maybe TRBD1 (5 bases). The germline V and J ends were trimmed by 4 bases and 1 base, with 10 bases remaining between them. This CDR3 region has 14 residues. Germline CDR1 MGHRA, CDR2 YSYEKL. The CDR3 DNA reads as TGCGCCAGCAGCCGGGGACGTTGGAACACTGAAGCTTTCTTT. Protein sequence: CASSRGRWNTEAFF.

This clonotype was detected only a few times. The chain recombines TRBV14 with TRBJ2-1, with 8 bases that match TRBD2. The CDR3 contains 17 residues. The germline CDR1 and CDR2 sequences are SGHDN and FVKESK. Unmatched junction bases numbered 8, after V lost 4 bases and J lost 0 bases. CDR3 protein: CASSPLGRGASYNEQFF. CDR3 DNA: TGTGCCAGCAGCCCCCTCGGGCGGGGGGCCTCCTACAATGAGCAGTTCTTC.

This clonotype was seen at least ten times. CDR3 amino acids: CASSFGGNEQFF. As DNA, the CDR3 is TGTGCCAGCAGTTTTGGGGGGAATGAGCAGTTCTTC. V and J are TRBV12-3 or TRBV12-4 and TRBJ2-1; TRBD2 is a possible D gene (6 bases). The V end lost 3 bases, the J end lost 7 bases, and 7 bases lay between the germline ends. The CDR3 is 12 amino acids.

On this clonotype: Without the conserved terminal phenylalanine or tryptophan, this CDR3 likely stems from a read error. The chain joins TRBV28 to TRBJ1-5; TRBD1 is a possible D gene (6 bases). This CDR3 region has 14 residues. Germline V gene data show CDR1 as MDHEN and CDR2 as SYDVKM. Here the CDR3 reads CTSSLSTGTQPQHV. DNA of the CDR3: TGTACCAGCAGTTTATCCACAGGGACTCAGCCCCAGCATGTT.

The CDR3: CASRQEPNTEAFF. The CDR3 nucleotides are TGCGCCAGCAGACAGGAACCGAACACTGAAGCTTTCTTT. This sequence joins TRBV5-1 and TRBJ1-1; TRBD1 might be the D (5 bases). The CDR3 is 13 amino acids. V was clipped by 5 bases and J by 1 base, with 9 bases between them. CDR1 and CDR2 from the germline V gene are SGHRS and YFSETQ.

The chain joins TRBV24-1 to TRBJ2-2, with D tentatively TRBD2 (5 bases). CDR3 length: 13 amino acids. CDR1 and CDR2 (germline): KGHDR, SFDVKD. V lost 7 bases and J lost 6, with 11 bases in between. The CDR3 sequence: CATSPRRPGELFF. DNA for the CDR3: TGTGCCACCAGCCCGCGGAGGCCCGGGGAGCTGTTTTTT.

The rearrangement joins TRBV12-3 or TRBV12-4 to TRBJ2-5; TRBD1 aligns across 12 bases. The J call may be wrong; the DNA end is better matched by TRBJ2-7. CDR3 length: 15 amino acids. The CDR3: CASRPGTGGYYEQYF. CDR3 sequence (DNA): TGTGCCAGCAGGCCCGGGACAGGGGGCTATTACGAGCAGTACTTC.

The chain links TRBV28 to TRBJ2-3; 10 bases match TRBD1. Germline assignment: CDR1 MDHEN and CDR2 SYDVKM. Trimming took 5 bases from V and 3 from J; bases not matched to a gene: 11. This CDR3 region has 17 residues. The CDR3 DNA follows: TGTGCCAGCAGTGCGGGGCAGGACAGGGGGAGAACAGATACGCAGTATTTT. It encodes CASSAGQDRGRTDTQYF.